One and the same sample provided the 2 T cell receptor beta chains below, sequenced in a study of blood T cell repertoires in COVID-19. The table came from immunoSEQ multiplex PCR; TCRdb's copy has only in-frame clones and leaves some out. The sample records 50,000 to 65,000 clones, 88% being singletons. The sequencing input was peripheral blood. The receptor source for this set is a man over 45 with active COVID-19.

The V call is TRBV30, the J call TRBJ1-5; 8 bases are a match to TRBD1. The CDR3 is 14 residues long. Germline assignment: CDR1 GTSNPN and CDR2 SVGIG (reference sequence). Trimming at V came to 2 bases and at J to 5 bases, leaving 5 bases not matched to a gene. The CDR3 loop is CAWSPGGGDQPQHF. The CDR3 DNA sequence: TGTGCCTGGAGTCCAGGGGGCGGGGATCAGCCCCAGCATTTT.

This clone came up a few times. The genes are TRBV12-5 and TRBJ1-5; D ambiguous. The CDR3 spans 16 residues. The germline gives CDR1 LGHNT, CDR2 FRNRAP. V lost 6 bases and J 6 bases, leaving 21 bases between the germline ends. In nucleotides, the CDR3 is TGTGCTAGTGGGGCGGACTTAGGTCTCTCTGCTCAGCCCCAGCATTTT. Amino acid sequence: CASGADLGLSAQPQHF.